Sequencing of this TCR beta chain was carried out in a study of blood T cell repertoires in COVID-19 (dated by TCRdb to 2018 to 2020). With regard to the full study: Samples from collaborators originated in the United States, Italy and Spain and spanned both the acute and convalescent phases of COVID-19. The repertoires were made available in a free public database intended to serve as a resource for research on the immune response to SARS-CoV-2. Where available, HLA class I and class II types were taken from metadata supplied by the sample provider and were not determined by assay-based typing. The material from the prospective study consisted of cDNA or gDNA derived from T cells, B-cell-depleted T cells, or PBMCs. The dataset comprised deeply sampled blood TCRbeta repertoires from subjects exposed to, actively infected with, or recovered from COVID-19. The samples were drawn from two sources: the first 160 participants of the ongoing ImmuneRACE study, and 1,254 subjects contributed by 6 global collaborators. A de-identified subject ID, COVID-19 status, age in years and sex were almost always included in the sample metadata. On the study overall, not on this receptor specifically: How much clinical and demographic metadata was included differed by source and by participant, and the metadata was provided uncurated.

TCRbeta CDR3 regions were amplified from genomic DNA by means of the immunoSEQ Assay, a bias-controlled multiplex PCR. Per the original workflow: The number of nucleated cells in each sample was estimated by amplification of reference gene primers within the assay. To quantify the absolute abundance of each unique TCRbeta CDR3 rearrangement, sequence reads were collapsed and filtered. For each sample, productive Simpson clonality was calculated as the square root of Simpson's diversity index over productive rearrangements. The immuneACCESS repertoire file appears here via TCRdb, limited to in-frame rearrangements. These files lack a portion of the clones; in checked studies, under half of the deficit traces to unresolved V genes, and the cause of the others is not known. The V and J calls and the clone size are those of that table, but D and trimming were determined from the DNA. In all, the sample holds around 130,000 clones, and 80% to 90% of those were seen once. Approximately 10% of the sample goes to the ten largest clones.

As for this clone: Its antigen is not yet known. No quality values exist for individual bases; no much larger clone is one base distant.

The collaborating institutions used their own protocols to collect whole blood in K2EDTA tubes. Collaborator samples were shipped for TCRbeta analysis as frozen whole blood, isolated PBMCs, or DNA extracted from either sample type. The CDR3 starts with the cysteine, ends with the phenylalanine, and has 17 residues. The read is trimmed to its CDR3 DNA, 51 bases read in frame from base 1. V is trimmed back by 5 bases and J by 0 bases, and the junction contains 5 bases that no gene match accounts for. The germline V gene encodes CDR1 SEHNR and CDR2 FQNEAQ (reference sequence). The sequence was collected from a woman of 80 years or more with acute or convalescent COVID-19. The specimen sequenced was peripheral blood. Recombination connected TRBV7-9 to TRBJ1-5, and 12 junction bases match TRBD1. The sequenced DNA: TGTGCCAGCAGCGGGGACAGGGGGCTTTCTAGCAATCAGCCCCAGCATTTT. Its protein product is CASSGDRGLSSNQPQHF.